Sequencing of this T cell receptor (beta chain) was carried out in a study of human T cells and chemical hapten exposure. Study-level information: Small pooled library volume differences mainly caused per-sample TCR yield variation.

Time point in this sample: patch test 1, 2 weeks after DPC sensitization. Regarding treatment: therapeutic diphenylcyclopropenone sensitization with weekly scalp DPC. Each CDR3 protein gets one entry after TCRdb re-called the RACE reads with MiXCR. The sample yields approximately 57,000 distinct CDR3 sequences, about 9.3% seen once. The CDR3 loop spans 13 amino acids. Trimming shortened V by 4 bases and J by 1 base, and 8 bases separated the two germline ends. CDR1 is SGHRS and CDR2 is YFSETQ in the germline V gene. V is TRBV5-1 and J is TRBJ2-5, with D uncertain. This material consisted of whole blood, taken in connection with sensitization to the hapten diphenylcyclopropenone (DPC). The receptor was isolated from a woman aged 40 to 55 with alopecia areata. Some clones in this sample may be carry-over from other donors' samples. CDR3 sequence reads: CASSAVPQETQYF. The DNA for the CDR3 is TGCGCCAGCAGCGCTGTCCCCCAAGAGACCCAGTACTTC.